What follows are 4 T cell receptor beta chains derived from one specimen sequenced in a study of cytomegalovirus exposure and HLA in healthy donors. This PCR relied on a set of 60 Vbeta primers and 13 Jbeta primers. Repertoires were generated with immunoSEQ multiplex PCR, while TCRdb's copy carries only in-frame clones and drops some. The table records about 78,000 clones, 65% to 80% of them present only once. Sequencing was carried out using PBMCs. These receptors were collected from a woman aged 40 to 50 in good health and CMV-seropositive.

The chain links TRBV2 to TRBJ1-5; D is perhaps TRBD1 (6 bases). Germline CDR1 reads SNHLY; CDR2 reads FYNNEI. The CDR3 contains 16 residues. The V and J ends lost 3 bases and 2 bases respectively, with 14 bases between them. As DNA, the CDR3 is TGTGCCAGCAGTGAGTCGGCAGGGGTGGGCAATCAGCCCCAGCATTTT. Protein: CASSESAGVGNQPQHF. Drawing the rest from reference TRBV2 and TRBJ1-5, the complete variable domain is EPEVTQTPSHQVTQMGQEVILRCVPISNHLYFYWYRQILGQKVEFLVSFYNNEISEKSEIFDDQFSVERPDGSNFTLKIRSTKLEDSAMYFCASSESAGVGNQPQHFGDGTRLSIL.

The chain links TRBV27 to TRBJ2-1, with 10 bases that match TRBD2. Germline CDR1 reads MNHEY; CDR2 reads SMNVEV (reference sequence). V was clipped by 10 bases and J by 6 bases; unmatched bases: 9. The CDR3 totals 14 residues. This chain's CDR3 is CATSGTSVLNEQFF. CDR3 coding DNA: TGTGCCACCTCCGGGACTAGCGTTCTCAATGAGCAGTTCTTC.

This chain connects TRBV4-1 to TRBJ2-5; 13 nucleotides agree with TRBD2. CDR1 MGHRA and CDR2 YSYEKL come from the germline V gene. Trimming cost V 0 bases and J 3 bases; bases outside gene matches: 4. The CDR3 length is 17 residues. CDR3 nucleotides: TGCGCCAGCAGCCAAGAAAGAGGACTAGCGGGGGAAGAGACCCAGTACTTC. Its protein product is CASSQERGLAGEETQYF.

This clone was recorded once. V is TRBV7-2 and J is TRBJ2-6; TRBD2 is a possible D gene (6 bases). The length of the CDR3 is 15 residues. The V gene lost 5 bases and the J gene lost 2 bases, with 10 bases spanning the gap. Germline-derived CDR1 and CDR2 are SGHTA and FQGNSA. DNA for the CDR3: TGTGCCAGCAGCGTAGGAGGGACTGGGGCCAACGTCCTGACTTTC. Translation gives CASSVGGTGANVLTF.